This entry lists 32 T cell receptor beta chains sequenced from one sample in a study of T cells in women clearing cervical HPV infection. The method was immunoSEQ multiplex PCR; TCRdb's version includes in-frame clones alone and lacks a portion of them. This sample contains some 39,000 clones. Sequencing was performed on blood buffy coat. All receptors derive from a woman aged 18 to 75 with a cervical HPV16 infection that either progressed to CIN3+ or cleared (not recorded which).

Comments on this clone: The sequenced fragment ends 3 residues before the CDR3 boundary, so the rest is inferred from the germline J gene. The V gene is TRBV2, the J gene TRBJ2-2; 10 bases fit TRBD1. Germline CDR1 reads SNHLY; CDR2 reads FYNNEI. This CDR3 comprises 15 residues. V was clipped by 6 bases and J by 1 base; unmatched bases: 2. CDR3 bases read: TGTGCCAGCAGAGGGGACAGGGGGAACACCGGGGAG. Translation: CASRGDRGNTGE. The complete CDR3 reads CASRGDRGNTGELFF.

Worth noting for this clone: Read data end 3 residues before the CDR3 end; the end is taken from the germline J gene. The chain combines TRBV14 with TRBJ1-2, with TRBD1 matching over 8 bases. The J segment lost 4 bases and the V segment lost 4 bases, leaving 11 bases of the junction unmatched. The CDR3 is made up of 16 amino acids. CDR1 and CDR2 from the germline V gene are SGHDN and FVKESK. CDR3 residues: CASSRTGTGGTYGYTF. The covered CDR3 bases are TGTGCCAGCAGCCGGACCGGGACAGGAGGGACCTATGGC.

Remarks on this clone: Read sequence stops 3 residues before the CDR3 end, and the germline J gene provides the missing end. V usage is TRBV19 and J usage is TRBJ1-1; tentative D call: TRBD1 (6 bases). This CDR3 has 15 amino acids. CDR1 and CDR2 from the germline V gene are LNHDA and SQIVND (reference sequence). V lost 7 bases and J lost 5, with 20 bases in between. Partial CDR3 DNA: TGTGCCAGTACTCCTACTAGGGGGGGCCGGACTGAA. Translation: CASTPTRGGRTE. The complete CDR3 sequence is CASTPTRGGRTEAFF.

With respect to this clone: A junction end diverges from the germline sequence, so it may reflect a read error. Read sequence stops 3 residues before the CDR3 end, and the germline J gene provides the missing end. V gene TRBV4-2 combines with J gene TRBJ1-2, with a possible D match to TRBD1 (5 bases). The CDR3 contains 15 residues. Per the germline V gene, CDR1 is LGHNA and CDR2 is YNFKEQ. CDR3 bases read: TGCGCCAGCAGCCAAGAACAGGACTATAACTATGGC. This gives the protein CASSQEQDYNYG. The CDR3 in its entirety is CASSQEQDYNYGYTF.

As regards this clone: Read coverage stops 3 residues before the CDR3 terminus; the germline J gene supplies the remainder. The V gene is TRBV2, the J gene TRBJ2-3; maybe TRBD2 (6 bases). Per the germline V gene, CDR1 is SNHLY and CDR2 is FYNNEI. V lost 6 bases, J lost 2 bases, and 15 bases lay in between. This CDR3 region has 15 residues. CDR3 protein: CASSPGRGPTDTQYF. The sequenced CDR3 bases are TGTGCCAGCAGCCCCGGGCGGGGACCCACAGATACG.

A remark on this clone: The CDR3 is cut off 3 residues early in the read; its end comes from the germline J gene. The chain recombines TRBV19 with TRBJ1-5, with D tentatively TRBD1 (5 bases). With 4 bases removed from V and 5 bases from J, the gap between germline ends came to 12 bases. The CDR3 spans 14 residues. Germline lookup yields CDR1 LNHDA and CDR2 SQIVND (reference sequence). This chain's CDR3 is CASSSGARDQPQHF. Incomplete CDR3 DNA: TGTGCCAGTAGTAGTGGGGCTAGGGATCAGCCC.

A note on this clone: The read falls 3 residues short of the CDR3 end, and the missing part is taken from the germline J gene. The rearrangement joins TRBV7-8 to TRBJ2-2; D is unresolved. The CDR3 length is 11 residues. The germline gives CDR1 SGHVS, CDR2 FQNEAQ. The CDR3 protein is CASSFRVQLFF. The DNA read from the CDR3 is TGTGCCAGCAGCTTCCGGGTTCAG. Supplemented by reference TRBV7-8 and TRBJ2-2, the full variable domain reads GAGVSQSPRYKVAKRGQDVALRCDPISGHVSLFWYQQALGQGPEFLTYFQNEAQLDKSGLPSDRFFAERPEGSVSTLKIQRTQQEDSAVYLCASSFRVQLFFGEGSRLTVL.

Points on this clone: The CDR3 extends 3 residues past the end of the read, so its final part is completed from the germline J gene. This chain connects TRBV12-3 or TRBV12-4 to TRBJ2-2, with 9 nucleotides matching TRBD1. V lost 6 bases, J lost 4 bases, and 12 bases stayed unmatched. CDR3 size: 17 residues. CDR3 amino acids: CASSPPTGQGGTGELFF. The CDR3 bases that were read are TGTGCCAGCAGCCCTCCGACGGGACAGGGAGGCACCGGGGAG.

Turning to this clone: The read gets to within 3 residues of the CDR3 end, and the germline J gene fills in the rest. The rearrangement uses TRBV19 and TRBJ1-2; possibly TRBD1 for D (6 bases). Between the trimmed V and J ends, which lost 9 bases and 7 bases, there was a span of 18 bases. CDR1 and CDR2 (germline): LNHDA, SQIVND (reference sequence). This CDR3 spans 13 amino acids. CDR3 sequence reads: CASQGQGNFGYTF. Incomplete CDR3 DNA: TGTGCCAGCCAGGGGCAGGGGAATTTTGGC.

As regards this clone: The read stops 3 residues short of the end of the CDR3; the missing end is completed from the germline J gene. The rearrangement links TRBV19 to TRBJ1-2; 9 bases are a match to TRBD1. With 8 bases clipped from V and 7 bases from J, the junction kept 5 bases outside the gene matches. Germline V gives CDR1 LNHDA, CDR2 SQIVND (reference sequence). This CDR3 spans 12 amino acids. The covered CDR3 bases are TGTGCCAGTCTACAGGGGGCGGGTGGC. It encodes CASLQGAGG. The complete CDR3 protein is CASLQGAGGYTF.

Worth noting for this clone: The read terminates 3 residues before the CDR3 end, so the remaining end is supplied by the germline J gene. The gene calls are TRBV7-9 and TRBJ2-4; 7 bases fit TRBD1. Per the germline V gene, CDR1 is SEHNR and CDR2 is FQNEAQ (reference sequence). This CDR3 comprises 15 residues. The CDR3 protein is CASNLVTGKNYGQYF. Partial CDR3 DNA: TGTGCCAGCAACCTCGTGACAGGGAAAAACTATGGT.

As regards this clone: The read comes to an end 3 residues before the CDR3 does, leaving the germline J gene to fill in the end. This chain links TRBV27 with TRBJ2-4; 7 bases are shared with TRBD1. In germline, CDR1 is MNHEY, CDR2 SMNVEV (reference sequence). The trim removed 4 bases at V and 0 bases at J, leaving 15 bases unmatched. CDR3 length: 19 residues. The sequenced part of the CDR3 DNA is TGTGCCAGCAGTTCTACGGGACAGCGAGTTGTATCAGCCAAAAACATT. Its protein product is CASSSTGQRVVSAKNI. The CDR3, in full, reads CASSSTGQRVVSAKNIQYF.

In regard to this clone: The read halts 3 residues ahead of the CDR3 end, with the missing end drawn from the germline J gene. V is TRBV20-1 and J is TRBJ2-7; 11 nucleotides match TRBD2. The ends lost 6 bases at V and 3 bases at J; junction bases unmatched: 4. CDR3 length: 13 residues. Germline V gene sequence: CDR1 DFQATT, CDR2 SNEGSKA (reference sequence). CDR3 in amino acids: CSAIAGGIYEQYF. The DNA read from the CDR3 is TGCAGTGCAATAGCGGGGGGGATCTACGAG.

As regards this clone: The DNA ends 3 residues before the CDR3 does, and the rest of the CDR3 is filled in from the germline J gene. The chain is built from TRBV12-3 or TRBV12-4 and TRBJ2-1; possibly TRBD2 for D (6 bases). V was pared by 5 bases and J by 1 base, with 12 bases between. This CDR3 has 15 amino acids. CDR3 DNA (partial): TGTGCCAGCAGTAAGACTAGTTTTTCCTACAATGAG. This encodes CASSKTSFSYNE. The full CDR3 protein is CASSKTSFSYNEQFF.

Comments on this clone: The read terminates 3 residues ahead of where the CDR3 ends, so the germline J gene completes it. The chain links TRBV6-1 to TRBJ2-2; D not resolved. Germline V lookup: CDR1 MNHNS, CDR2 SASEGT. The CDR3 length is 13 residues. The CDR3 here is CASSVGFGEKLFF. CDR3 DNA (partial): TGTGCCAGCAGTGTCGGGTTTGGTGAAAAG.

The sequenced CDR3 bases are TGTGCCAGCTCCCCGGACAGGGTACCAACAAACTATGGT. Translated, it gives CASSPDRVPTNYG. The CDR3, in full, reads CASSPDRVPTNYGQYF. The J gene is TRBJ2-4, the V gene TRBV18, with 8 bases lining up with TRBD1. The read terminates 3 residues before the CDR3 end, so the remaining end is supplied by the germline J gene. Germline lookup yields CDR1 KGHSH and CDR2 LQKENI. The CDR3 length is 16 residues.

The CDR3 protein is CASSYDRGGEQYF. The DNA read from the CDR3 is TGTGCCAGCAGTTACGACAGGGGTGGCGAG. This chain uses TRBV7-8 with TRBJ2-7, with TRBD1 matching over 8 bases. The read stops 3 residues short of the end of the CDR3; the missing end is completed from the germline J gene. The germline V gene has CDR1 SGHVS and CDR2 FQNEAQ. CDR3 length: 13 residues. V dropped 6 bases and J dropped 6; count of bases not matched to a gene: 7.

As to this clone: The CDR3 end is not reached by the read, which stops 3 residues before it; the germline J gene fills it in. The rearrangement uses TRBV7-6 and TRBJ1-1; D might be TRBD1 (6 bases). The CDR3 runs 13 residues. V lost 6 bases and J lost 1, with 9 bases in between. Germline loops: CDR1 SGHVS, CDR2 FNYEAQ. CDR3 DNA (partial): TGTGCCAGCAGTCAGGACAGGAACACTGAA. Its translation: CASSQDRNTE. Given in full, the CDR3 is CASSQDRNTEAFF.

About this clone itself: At one end, the junction sequence differs from germline, possibly due to a read error. With the read ending 3 residues before the CDR3 end, the germline J gene is used to fill in that end. The chain couples TRBV7-7 to TRBJ2-2; D is ambiguous. CDR3 length equals 16 residues. Germline CDR1 SSHAT, CDR2 FNYEAQ (reference sequence). Incomplete CDR3 DNA: TGTGCTAGCAGCTTAGTTCCAGCGCTCAACACCGGGGAG. This translates into CASSLVPALNTGE. The whole CDR3 protein is CASSLVPALNTGELFF.

Details on this clone: The DNA ends 3 residues before the CDR3 does, and the rest of the CDR3 is filled in from the germline J gene. V is TRBV6-2 or TRBV6-3 and J is TRBJ2-1; TRBD2 matches at 11 bases. The CDR3 sequence is 14 residues long. Germline V gene data show CDR1 as MNHEY and CDR2 as SVGEGT. V gave up 8 bases and J gave up 5 bases; unmatched junction bases: 5. The sequenced part of the CDR3 DNA is TGTGCCAGCGGCACTAGCGGGGGCGACAATGAG. It specifies CASGTSGGDNE. The full-length CDR3 reads as CASGTSGGDNEQFF.

Regarding this clone: The read gets to within 3 residues of the CDR3 end, and the germline J gene fills in the rest. The chain links TRBV7-9 to TRBJ1-2; D gene ambiguous. This CDR3 is 14 amino acids long. Germline V gene lookup returns CDR1 SEHNR and CDR2 FQNEAQ (reference sequence). CDR3 bases read: TGTGCCAGCAGCTTAGCAGGCACCAGTTACGAC. Protein sequence: CASSLAGTSYD. The full CDR3 protein reads CASSLAGTSYDYTF. Filled out from reference TRBV7-9 and TRBJ1-2, the complete variable domain reads DTGVSQNPRHKITKRGQNVTFRCDPISEHNRLYWYRQTLGQGPEFLTYFQNEAQLEKSRLLSDRFSAERPKGSFSTLEIQRTEQGDSAMYLCASSLAGTSYDYTFGSGTRLTVV.

As to this clone: The read comes to an end 3 residues before the CDR3 does, leaving the germline J gene to fill in the end. The gene calls are TRBV2 and TRBJ1-1; TRBD1 aligns across 9 bases. The CDR3 is 16 residues long. The germline gives CDR1 SNHLY, CDR2 FYNNEI. The sequenced part of the CDR3 DNA is TGTGCCAGCAGTGAGACCGGGACAGGGTTAACAGATACG. It translates to CASSETGTGLTDT. The whole CDR3 protein is CASSETGTGLTDTAFF.

Regarding this clone: The read comes to an end 3 residues before the CDR3 does, leaving the germline J gene to fill in the end. J is TRBJ2-7 and V is TRBV5-1, with D possibly TRBD1 on 6 matching bases. The CDR3 covers 15 residues. V was trimmed by 6 bases and J by 0 bases, leaving 16 bases between them. Germline assignment: CDR1 SGHRS and CDR2 YFSETQ. The CDR3 DNA, read in part, is TGCGCCAGCAAAACTAACCGGGACAACTCCTACGAG. It is translated as CASKTNRDNSYE. The CDR3 in full is CASKTNRDNSYEQYF.

Concerning this clone itself: The read finishes 3 residues shy of the CDR3 end, and the germline J gene is used to complete it. The rearrangement uses TRBV19 and TRBJ2-7; 7 bases fit TRBD1. CDR3 size: 15 residues. The V segment lost 3 bases and the J segment 3 bases; nucleotides outside the gene matches: 8. From germline, CDR1 is LNHDA and CDR2 SQIVND (reference sequence). The CDR3 loop is CASSMVPGQNYEQYF. The CDR3 DNA, read in part, is TGTGCCAGTAGTATGGTCCCGGGACAGAACTACGAG. The full variable domain, with the rest looked up from reference TRBV19 and TRBJ2-7, is DGGITQSPKYLFRKEGQNVTLSCEQNLNHDAMYWYRQDPGQGLRLIYYSQIVNDFQKGDIAEGYSVSREKKESFPLTVTSAQKNPTAFYLCASSMVPGQNYEQYFGPGTRLTVT.

Comment on this clone: The read ends 3 residues before the CDR3 terminus; that terminus is restored from the germline J gene. J is TRBJ2-5 and V is TRBV7-9; D may be TRBD1 (6 bases). Per germline, CDR1 SEHNR and CDR2 FQNEAQ (reference sequence). The length of the CDR3 is 13 residues. V shed 7 bases and J shed 1 base, with 10 bases lying between them. The CDR3 sequence is CASTRTVQETQYF. CDR3 DNA, as far as it was read: TGTGCCAGCACCCGGACAGTCCAAGAGACC.

As for this clone: The read halts 3 residues ahead of the CDR3 end, with the missing end drawn from the germline J gene. The chain couples TRBV11-2 to TRBJ1-2; 7 positions agree with TRBD1. Germline CDR1 SGHAT, CDR2 FQNNGV. The CDR3 is made up of 13 amino acids. The CDR3 bases that were read are TGTGCCAGCAGCACGGAGGGGGCGGGGGGC. Protein: CASSTEGAGG. The full CDR3 protein is CASSTEGAGGYTF.

Regarding this clone: The read ends 3 residues shy of where the CDR3 ends; the end is completed using the germline J gene. V and J are TRBV7-6 and TRBJ2-5; 7 bases align to TRBD1. This CDR3 is built from 15 residues. With 7 bases clipped from V and 5 bases from J, the junction kept 13 bases outside the gene matches. In germline, CDR1 is SGHVS, CDR2 FNYEAQ. The CDR3: CASTRWDSELETQYF. The DNA read from the CDR3 is TGTGCCAGCACTAGGTGGGACAGCGAGCTTGAGACC.

Partial CDR3 DNA: TGTGCCAGCAGCTTAGATGGACTAGAA. It translates to CASSLDGLE. The full CDR3 sequence reads CASSLDGLEAFF. This chain connects TRBV7-9 to TRBJ1-1; D ambiguous. The read comes to an end 3 residues before the CDR3 does, leaving the germline J gene to fill in the end. CDR3 size: 12 residues. Germline loops: CDR1 SEHNR, CDR2 FQNEAQ (reference sequence).

Worth noting for this clone: Coverage ceases 3 residues before the CDR3 finishes, and the germline J gene fills in the end. The chain uses TRBV7-9 and TRBJ2-4; D is perhaps TRBD2 (6 bases). Germline CDR1 reads SEHNR; CDR2 reads FQNEAQ (reference sequence). The CDR3 consists of 15 residues. CDR3 sequence reads: CASTNRGGGNYGQYF. The part of the CDR3 DNA that was read is TGTGCCAGCACTAACCGTGGTGGGGGGAACTATGGT. The entire variable domain, with the rest obtained from reference TRBV7-9 and TRBJ2-4, is as follows: DTGVSQNPRHKITKRGQNVTFRCDPISEHNRLYWYRQTLGQGPEFLTYFQNEAQLEKSRLLSDRFSAERPKGSFSTLEIQRTEQGDSAMYLCASTNRGGGNYGQYFGAGTRLSVL.

Points on this clone: The observed sequence ends 3 residues before the CDR3 terminus, with the missing tail filled in from the germline J gene. The chain combines TRBV7-6 with TRBJ1-2; no reliable D call. Looked up from germline, CDR1 is SGHVS and CDR2 is FNYEAQ. This CDR3 spans 17 amino acids. Incomplete CDR3 DNA: TGTGCCAGCAGCTTAGCGTCCGGAACGTTGGGCACAGATACC. Amino acid sequence: CASSLASGTLGTDT. The entire CDR3 is CASSLASGTLGTDTYTF.

With regard to this clone: The read gets to within 3 residues of the CDR3 end, and the germline J gene fills in the rest. V usage is TRBV5-6 and J usage is TRBJ1-1; TRBD1 agrees at 7 bases. Germline V CDR1 and CDR2: SGHDT, YYEEEE. This CDR3 is 14 amino acids long. The V and J ends lost 0 bases and 3 bases, in that order; junction bases with no gene match: 2. Partial CDR3 DNA: TGTGCCAGCAGCTTGGACACAGGGGACACTGAA. It yields the protein CASSLDTGDTE. The whole CDR3 is CASSLDTGDTEAFF.

Remarks on this clone: The missing CDR3 end, 3 residues past where the read stops, is filled in from the germline J gene. The V gene is TRBV7-2, the J gene TRBJ2-4, with D possibly TRBD1 on 6 matching bases. The CDR3 contains 12 residues. Germline V gene sequence: CDR1 SGHTA, CDR2 FQGNSA. The CDR3 region is CASSLRGYGQYF. CDR3 DNA, as far as it was read: TGTGCCAGCAGCTTAAGGGGGTACGGT.